This T cell receptor (beta chain) stems from a study of blood T cell repertoires in COVID-19. Overall study: PBMCs, B-cell-depleted T cells, or T cells were the source of the cDNA or gDNA that made up the material.

Method: immunoSEQ multiplex PCR; TCRdb's copy keeps in-frame clones and lacks some. This sample has roughly 290,000 clones, with 90% found just once. Recruited during active infection, patients (from Seattle) were subsequently followed longitudinally. V was clipped by 0 bases and J by 0 bases, with 13 bases between them. Looked up from germline, CDR1 is KGHSH and CDR2 is LQKENI. CDR3 length: 17 residues. The rearrangement links TRBV18 to TRBJ2-3; D perhaps matches TRBD1 (5 bases). Sequenced: peripheral blood. This receptor was taken from a woman in her 30s with COVID-19, enrolled during active disease. This CDR3 is CASSPPMQGSSTDTQYF. CDR3 coding DNA: TGTGCCAGCTCACCACCGATGCAGGGAAGTAGCACAGATACGCAGTATTTT.